The 18 T cell receptor beta chains below all came from one sample that was sequenced in a study of CD8 T cells in Susac syndrome. Random hexamers were used to reverse transcribe the RNA input (about 0.5 to 1 ug). TCRdb redid the calling of the immunoSEQ multiplex PCR reads with MiXCR, one entry per CDR3 protein. Counted here are about 440,000 distinct CDR3 sequences, approximately 85% occurring once; the ten biggest clones make up more than 0.09%. Sequencing used CD8+ T cells from PBMCs. These receptor sequences come from a human donor with multiple sclerosis.

The chain carries TRBV27 and TRBJ2-2; perhaps TRBD2 as D (6 bases). V gave up 3 bases and J gave up 2 bases, with 7 bases separating them. The CDR3 is 14 residues long. Germline V gives CDR1 MNHEY, CDR2 SMNVEV (reference sequence). Here the CDR3 DNA reads TGTGCCAGCAGTTTCGGGACTAACACCGGGGAGCTGTTTTTT. Residues: CASSFGTNTGELFF.

This chain connects TRBV6-2 or TRBV6-3 to TRBJ2-3; D remains unclear. The germline V gene encodes CDR1 MNHEY and CDR2 SVGEGT. The CDR3 loop spans 11 amino acids. Trimming removed 2 bases from V and 8 bases from J, with 5 bases in between. The CDR3 here is CASSYRITQYF. CDR3 nucleotide sequence: TGTGCCAGCAGTTACAGGATTACGCAGTATTTT.

This clonotype was picked up a small number of times. The chain is built from TRBV2 and TRBJ2-1; perhaps TRBD2 as D (5 bases). With 1 base removed from V and 4 bases from J, the gap between germline ends came to 5 bases. CDR1 is SNHLY and CDR2 is FYNNEI in the germline V gene. CDR3 length: 13 amino acids. Here the CDR3 DNA reads TGTGCCAGCAGTGAAGGCGGGTACAATGAGCAGTTCTTC. This encodes CASSEGGYNEQFF. The whole variable domain, remainder taken from reference TRBV2 and TRBJ2-1, is EPEVTQTPSHQVTQMGQEVILRCVPISNHLYFYWYRQILGQKVEFLVSFYNNEISEKSEIFDDQFSVERPDGSNFTLKIRSTKLEDSAMYFCASSEGGYNEQFFGPGTRLTVL.

V usage is TRBV28 and J usage is TRBJ2-1, with 8 bases identical to TRBD2. The CDR3 is 16 residues long. J lost 2 bases, V lost 5 bases, and 8 bases had no gene match. Germline CDR1 MDHEN, CDR2 SYDVKM. This CDR3 is CASSPRGGGTYNEQFF. In DNA, the CDR3 is TGTGCCAGCAGTCCCCGGGGGGGCGGAACCTACAATGAGCAGTTCTTC.

The chain recombines TRBV16 with TRBJ1-2; D unclear. The CDR3 runs 14 residues. The germline V gene has CDR1 KGHSY and CDR2 FQNENV. V was pared by 1 base and J by 3 bases, with 9 bases between. This CDR3 is CASSQFLADYGYTF. The CDR3 DNA reads as TGTGCCAGCAGCCAATTTCTGGCAGACTATGGCTACACCTTC.

This chain links TRBV20-1 with TRBJ2-5; 7 nucleotides line up with TRBD2. The V gene end was trimmed by 0 bases and the J gene end by 2 bases; junction bases not matched to a gene: 6. CDR1 is DFQATT and CDR2 is SNEGSKA in the germline V gene (reference sequence). The CDR3 runs 15 residues. CDR3 sequence: CSARDGRAGQETQYF. The CDR3 coding sequence is TGCAGTGCTAGAGATGGGAGGGCTGGTCAAGAGACCCAGTACTTC.

In this sample, this clonotype turned up a few times. The chain combines TRBV6-5 with TRBJ2-3; D remains ambiguous. The CDR3 loop spans 12 amino acids. Trimming pared 6 bases from V and 4 bases from J, leaving 8 bases between. Germline V gives CDR1 MNHEY, CDR2 SVGAGI. CDR3 sequence: CASSSLADTQYF. CDR3 nucleotide sequence: TGTGCCAGCAGCTCTCTAGCAGATACGCAGTATTTT.

V usage is TRBV6-5 and J usage is TRBJ2-1; 9 nucleotides line up with TRBD2. The germline CDR1 and CDR2 sequences are MNHEY and SVGAGI. The CDR3 runs 14 residues. The trim removed 3 bases at V and 8 bases at J, leaving 5 bases unmatched. For the CDR3, the DNA is TGTGCCAGCAGTTATGCGGGGGGGCCGGATGAGCAGTTCTTC. Amino acids: CASSYAGGPDEQFF.

The chain joins TRBV3-1 to TRBJ2-1; TRBD2 agrees at 13 bases. The CDR3 has 20 amino acids. Germline V gene lookup returns CDR1 LGHDT and CDR2 YNNKEL (reference sequence). After removal of 1 base from V and 6 bases from J, the junction contained 15 bases not matched to a gene. The CDR3, as DNA: TGTGCCAGCAGCCAAGGTTTTAGACTAGCGGGAGGCAGGAATACCAATGAGCAGTTCTTC. Translating it yields CASSQGFRLAGGRNTNEQFF.

This clonotype came up once. V is TRBV20-1 and J is TRBJ1-4; the D is unclear. The CDR3 is 13 amino acids. The germline V gene encodes CDR1 DFQATT and CDR2 SNEGSKA (reference sequence). V gave up 8 bases and J gave up 0 bases, with 10 bases separating them. The DNA for the CDR3 is TGCAGTCGTTTCGATGCAACTAATGAAAAACTGTTTTTT. It yields the protein CSRFDATNEKLFF.

V gene TRBV28 combines with J gene TRBJ2-3; D might be TRBD2 (7 bases). This CDR3 region has 17 residues. Germline values: CDR1 MDHEN, CDR2 SYDVKM. V was cut by 4 bases and J by 2 bases, with 19 bases left in between. The CDR3 bases are TGTGCCAGCAGTTCAGGGAGGGGGATACGAATCACAGATACGCAGTATTTT. It encodes CASSSGRGIRITDTQYF.

This chain joins TRBV2 and TRBJ2-1; D possibly corresponds to TRBD1 (5 bases). V lost 10 bases and J 3 bases, leaving 10 bases between the germline ends. Per germline, CDR1 SNHLY and CDR2 FYNNEI. This CDR3 is built from 12 residues. The CDR3 region is CAIATVYNEQFF. CDR3 nucleotides: TGTGCCATCGCGACAGTCTACAATGAGCAGTTCTTC. Full variable domain (missing parts from reference TRBV2 and TRBJ2-1): EPEVTQTPSHQVTQMGQEVILRCVPISNHLYFYWYRQILGQKVEFLVSFYNNEISEKSEIFDDQFSVERPDGSNFTLKIRSTKLEDSAMYFCAIATVYNEQFFGPGTRLTVL.

The chain carries TRBV6-1 and TRBJ1-4, with D uncertain. Germline CDR1 reads MNHNS; CDR2 reads SASEGT. V lost 6 bases, J lost 6 bases, and 20 bases lay in between. This CDR3 has 16 residues. CDR3 nucleotides: TGTGCCAGCAGACATCCCACAGTTACCCCCGATGAAAAACTGTTTTTT. This encodes CASRHPTVTPDEKLFF.

A single count supports this clonotype. The chain recombines TRBV3-1 with TRBJ2-1, with 11 bases fitting TRBD1. This CDR3 spans 17 amino acids. Germline assignment: CDR1 LGHDT and CDR2 YNNKEL (reference sequence). Trimming took 4 bases from V and 5 from J; bases not matched to a gene: 10. This CDR3 reads CASSPPLRDRGNNEQFF. For the CDR3, the DNA is TGTGCCAGCAGCCCTCCTTTGCGGGACAGGGGGAACAATGAGCAGTTCTTC.

The rearrangement joins TRBV2 to TRBJ2-1, with 9 bases identical to TRBD1. J gave up 5 bases and V 9 bases, and 11 bases lay outside the gene matches. CDR1 SNHLY and CDR2 FYNNEI come from the germline V gene. CDR3 size: 15 residues. This CDR3 reads CASNWDREYNNEQFF. CDR3 nucleotide sequence: TGTGCCAGTAACTGGGACAGGGAGTATAACAATGAGCAGTTCTTC.

The genes are TRBV27 and TRBJ2-7; D not resolved. From germline, CDR1 is MNHEY and CDR2 SMNVEV (reference sequence). This CDR3 has 13 amino acids. Between the trimmed V and J ends, which lost 1 base and 5 bases, there was a span of 9 bases. This chain's CDR3 is CASSLWQANEQYF. Here the CDR3 DNA reads TGTGCCAGCAGTTTATGGCAGGCGAACGAGCAGTACTTC.

Here the CDR3 reads CASSIGRDGYTF. The CDR3 bases are TGTGCCAGTAGTATAGGGCGTGATGGCTACACCTTC. J is TRBJ1-2 and V is TRBV19; the D is unclear. Per germline, CDR1 LNHDA and CDR2 SQIVND (reference sequence). There are 12 residues in the CDR3. The germline V and J ends were trimmed by 1 base and 6 bases, with 6 bases remaining between them.

The sample holds one count of this clonotype. V gene TRBV4-1 combines with J gene TRBJ1-1; weak D call: TRBD1 (6 bases). The CDR3 runs 16 residues. The V gene's germline CDR1 is MGHRA and CDR2 YSYEKL. V shed 2 bases and J shed 0 bases, with 13 bases lying between them. CDR3 residues: CASSQNRQAMNTEAFF. The DNA for the CDR3 is TGCGCCAGCAGCCAAAATCGACAGGCTATGAACACTGAAGCTTTCTTT.